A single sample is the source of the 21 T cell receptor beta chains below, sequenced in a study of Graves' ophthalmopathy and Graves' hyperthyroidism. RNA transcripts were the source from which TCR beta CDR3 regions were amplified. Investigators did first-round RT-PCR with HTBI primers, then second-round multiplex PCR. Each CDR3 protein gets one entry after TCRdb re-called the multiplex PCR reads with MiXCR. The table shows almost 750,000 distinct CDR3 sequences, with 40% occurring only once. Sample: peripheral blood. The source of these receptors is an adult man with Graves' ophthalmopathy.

DNA for the CDR3: TGCGCCAGCAGCTTGGAGGTGCTCGCCTCAGGGGCTCCCGAGCAGTACTTC. Protein sequence: CASSLEVLASGAPEQYF. The chain links TRBV5-1 to TRBJ2-7; D is possibly TRBD1 (6 bases). The CDR3 length is 17 residues. V was clipped by 0 bases and J by 6 bases, with 22 bases between them. Germline V lookup: CDR1 SGHRS, CDR2 YFSETQ.

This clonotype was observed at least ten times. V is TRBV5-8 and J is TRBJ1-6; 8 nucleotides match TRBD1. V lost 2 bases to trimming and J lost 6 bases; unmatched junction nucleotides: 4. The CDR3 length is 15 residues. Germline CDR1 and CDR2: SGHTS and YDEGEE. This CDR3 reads CASSFSGQANSPLHF. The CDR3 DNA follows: TGTGCCAGCAGCTTTTCGGGACAGGCTAATTCACCCCTCCACTTT.

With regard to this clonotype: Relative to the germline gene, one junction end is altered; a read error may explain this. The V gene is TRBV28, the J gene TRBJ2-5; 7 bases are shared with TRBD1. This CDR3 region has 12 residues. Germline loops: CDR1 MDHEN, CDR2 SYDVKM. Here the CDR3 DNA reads TGTGCCAGCAGTTTATCCGGGACAGAGTACGTCTTC. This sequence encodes CASSLSGTEYVF.

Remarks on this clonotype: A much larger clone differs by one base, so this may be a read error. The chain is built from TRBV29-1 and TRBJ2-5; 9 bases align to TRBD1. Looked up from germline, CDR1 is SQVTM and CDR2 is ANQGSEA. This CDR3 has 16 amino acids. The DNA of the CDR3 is TGCAGCGCTGAAGAGTATCGGACAGGGGTGTGGGAGACCCAGTACTTC. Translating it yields CSAEEYRTGVWETQYF. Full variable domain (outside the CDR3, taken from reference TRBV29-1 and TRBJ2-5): SAVISQKPSRDICQRGTSLTIQCQVDSQVTMMFWYRQQPGQSLTLIATANQGSEATYESGFVIDKFPISRPNLTFSTLTVSNMSPEDSSIYLCSAEEYRTGVWETQYFGPGTRLLVL.

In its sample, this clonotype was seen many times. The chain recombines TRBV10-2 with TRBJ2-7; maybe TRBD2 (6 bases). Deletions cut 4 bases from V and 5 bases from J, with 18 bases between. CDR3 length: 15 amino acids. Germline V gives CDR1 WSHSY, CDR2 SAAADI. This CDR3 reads CASSARPGEGNEQYF. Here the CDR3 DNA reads TGCGCCAGCAGTGCCCGCCCGGGGGAAGGGAACGAGCAGTACTTC.

In nucleotides, the CDR3 is TGTGCCACCAGCAGCCTCCGGGACAGGGGTCCTCAGCCCCAGCATTTT. Amino acid sequence: CATSSLRDRGPQPQHF. The rearrangement links TRBV24-1 to TRBJ1-5, with TRBD1 matching 10 bases. Germline assignment: CDR1 KGHDR and CDR2 SFDVKD. There are 16 residues in the CDR3. V gave up 7 bases and J gave up 6 bases; unmatched junction bases: 11.

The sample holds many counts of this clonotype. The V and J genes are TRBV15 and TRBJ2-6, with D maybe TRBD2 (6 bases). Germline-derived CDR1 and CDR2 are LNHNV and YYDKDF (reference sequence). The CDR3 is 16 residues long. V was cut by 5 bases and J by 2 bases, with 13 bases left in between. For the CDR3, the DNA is TGTGCCACCAGCCCCAACTCGGGGGCTGGGGCCAACGTCCTGACTTTC. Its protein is CATSPNSGAGANVLTF.

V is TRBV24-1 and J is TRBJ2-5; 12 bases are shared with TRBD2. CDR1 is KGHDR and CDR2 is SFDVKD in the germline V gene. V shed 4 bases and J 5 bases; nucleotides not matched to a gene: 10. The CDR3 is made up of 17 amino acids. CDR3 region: CATSDPGTSGQWETQYF. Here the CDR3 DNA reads TGTGCCACCAGTGACCCAGGGACTAGCGGGCAGTGGGAGACCCAGTACTTC.

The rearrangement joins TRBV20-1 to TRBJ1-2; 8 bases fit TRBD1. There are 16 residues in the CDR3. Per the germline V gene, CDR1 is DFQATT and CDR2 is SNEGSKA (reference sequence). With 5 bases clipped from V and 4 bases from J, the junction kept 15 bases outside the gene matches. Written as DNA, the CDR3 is TGCAGTGCTCGTCGACAGGGGACGCACCGTCCCTATGGCTACACCTTC. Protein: CSARRQGTHRPYGYTF.

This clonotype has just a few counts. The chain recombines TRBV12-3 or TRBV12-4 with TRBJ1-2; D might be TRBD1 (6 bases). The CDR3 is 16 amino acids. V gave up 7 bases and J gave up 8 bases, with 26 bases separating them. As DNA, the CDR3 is TGTGCCAGCACCCCGACAGGTTCCGGGCCTCAGGGGGGCTACACCTTC. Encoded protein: CASTPTGSGPQGGYTF.

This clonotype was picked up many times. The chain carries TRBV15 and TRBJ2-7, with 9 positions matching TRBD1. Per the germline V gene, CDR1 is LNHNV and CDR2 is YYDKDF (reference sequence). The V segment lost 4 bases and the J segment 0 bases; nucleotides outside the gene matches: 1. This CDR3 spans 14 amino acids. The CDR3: CATSKGQGSYEQYF. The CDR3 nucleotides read TGTGCCACCAGCAAGGGACAGGGCTCCTACGAGCAGTACTTC. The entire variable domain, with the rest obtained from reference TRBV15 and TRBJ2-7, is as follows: DAMVIQNPRYQVTQFGKPVTLSCSQTLNHNVMYWYQQKSSQAPKLLFHYYDKDFNNEADTPDNFQSRRPNTSFCFLDIRSPGLGDTAMYLCATSKGQGSYEQYFGPGTRLTVT.

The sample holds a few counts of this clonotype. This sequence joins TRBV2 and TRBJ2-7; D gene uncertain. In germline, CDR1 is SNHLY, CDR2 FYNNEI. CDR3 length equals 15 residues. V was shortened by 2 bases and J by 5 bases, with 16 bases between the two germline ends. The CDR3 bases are TGTGCCAGCAGTGAAAGGGTCCCCGAGCTCGACGAGCAGTACTTC. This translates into CASSERVPELDEQYF.

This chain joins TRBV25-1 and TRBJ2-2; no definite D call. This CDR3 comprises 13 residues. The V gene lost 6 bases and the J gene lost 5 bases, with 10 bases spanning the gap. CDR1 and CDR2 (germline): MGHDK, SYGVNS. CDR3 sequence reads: CASRVIGTGELFF. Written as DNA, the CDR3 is TGTGCCAGCAGGGTGATTGGGACCGGGGAGCTGTTTTTT.

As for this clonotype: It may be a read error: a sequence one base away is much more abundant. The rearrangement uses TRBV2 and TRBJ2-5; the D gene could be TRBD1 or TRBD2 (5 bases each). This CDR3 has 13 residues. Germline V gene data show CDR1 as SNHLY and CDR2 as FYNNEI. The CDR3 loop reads CASSDPGPETQHF. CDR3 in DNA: TGTGCCAGCAGTGATCCGGGGCCAGAGACCCAGCACTTC.

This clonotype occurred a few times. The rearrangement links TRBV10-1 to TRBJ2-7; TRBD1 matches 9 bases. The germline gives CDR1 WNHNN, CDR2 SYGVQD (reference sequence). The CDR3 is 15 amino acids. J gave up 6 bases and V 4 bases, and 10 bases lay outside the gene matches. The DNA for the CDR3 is TGCGCCAGCAGTGGTGGGACAGGGACAAACTCCGAGCAGTACTTC. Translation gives CASSGGTGTNSEQYF.

The CDR3 nucleotides read TGCAGCGTTATTGGCAGGGGAGGAGAGACCCAGTACTTC. Residues: CSVIGRGGETQYF. The chain combines TRBV29-1 with TRBJ2-5; D may match TRBD1 or TRBD2 (6 bases each). This CDR3 contains 13 residues. Germline V gene data show CDR1 as SQVTM and CDR2 as ANQGSEA. V was trimmed by 5 bases and J by 4 bases, leaving 14 bases between them.

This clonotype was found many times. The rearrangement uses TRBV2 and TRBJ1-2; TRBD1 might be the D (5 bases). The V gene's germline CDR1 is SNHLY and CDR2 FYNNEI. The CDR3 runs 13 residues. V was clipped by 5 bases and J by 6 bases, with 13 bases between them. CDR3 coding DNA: TGTGCCAGCAGTCGGCAGGGACGTGATGGCTACACCTTC. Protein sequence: CASSRQGRDGYTF.

CDR3 in amino acids: CASSPRGPYSGNTIYF. CDR3 coding DNA: TGTGCCAGCAGCCCCCGGGGGCCGTACTCTGGAAACACCATATATTTT. This chain joins TRBV7-9 and TRBJ1-3, with D possibly matching TRBD1 (6 bases). This CDR3 is built from 16 residues. Trimming shortened V by 5 bases and J by 0 bases, and 14 bases separated the two germline ends. Germline CDR1 reads SEHNR; CDR2 reads FQNEAQ (reference sequence).

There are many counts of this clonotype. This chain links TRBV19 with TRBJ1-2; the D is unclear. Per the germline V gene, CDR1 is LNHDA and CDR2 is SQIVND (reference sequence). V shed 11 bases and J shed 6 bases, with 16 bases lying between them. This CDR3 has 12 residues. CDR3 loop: CASAARVNGYTF. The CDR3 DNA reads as TGTGCCTCGGCCGCGCGGGTCAATGGCTACACCTTC.

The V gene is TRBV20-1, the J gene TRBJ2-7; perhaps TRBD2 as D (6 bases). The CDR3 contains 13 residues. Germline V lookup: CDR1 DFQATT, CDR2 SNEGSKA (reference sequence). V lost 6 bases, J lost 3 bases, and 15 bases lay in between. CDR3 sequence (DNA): TGCAGTGCCCCCGGCGGGGCCTTCTACGAGCAGTACTTC. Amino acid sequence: CSAPGGAFYEQYF.

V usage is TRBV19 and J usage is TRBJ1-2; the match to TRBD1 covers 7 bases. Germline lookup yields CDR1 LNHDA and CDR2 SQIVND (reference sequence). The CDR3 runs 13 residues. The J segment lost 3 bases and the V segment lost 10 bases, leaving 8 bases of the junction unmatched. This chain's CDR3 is CATWGTADYGYTF. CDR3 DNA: TGTGCCACTTGGGGGACAGCCGACTATGGCTACACCTTC.